This T cell receptor beta chain was obtained from a study of PD-1 blockade in classical Hodgkin lymphoma. Time point here: cycle 4 day 1 (C4D1), after 5 to 7 weeks of nivolumab. Every single patient, without exception, relapsed after autologous stem cell transplantation, and brentuximab vedotin exposure varied. V dropped 5 bases and J dropped 5; count of bases not matched to a gene: 9. Germline values: CDR1 GTSNPN, CDR2 SVGIG (reference sequence). This CDR3 is 14 amino acids long. Generated by immunoSEQ multiplex PCR, the TCRdb table keeps only in-frame clones and is missing some. This table holds about 93,000 clones, about three quarters found once.

The receptor's source is a human donor with classical Hodgkin lymphoma. Sequencing was performed on peripheral blood mononuclear cells (PBMCs), taken before the fourth cycle of nivolumab. The chain couples TRBV30 to TRBJ2-3; 8 bases align to TRBD2. CDR3 sequence reads: CAWVKAGEVDTQYF. CDR3 DNA sequence: TGTGCCTGGGTAAAAGCGGGAGAGGTAGATACGCAGTATTTT.